The rows below give T cell receptor beta chains drawn from one sample of a study of T-cell reconstitution after alpha-beta-depleted transplantation in children. Each CDR3 protein is one row after TCRdb ran MiXCR on the PCR reads. The sample has around 700,000 distinct CDR3 sequences; about an eighth are singletons. The input for sequencing was PBMCs, taken before TCRalphabeta/CD19-depleted stem cell transplant. The receptors were sampled from a girl aged 2 to 10 with congenital amegakaryocytic thrombocytopenia, due to receive a stem cell transplant. CDR3s include the opening cysteine and the closing phenylalanine or tryptophan. The order of the fields is J gene, clone size, D gene, V gene, CDR3 DNA, CDR3 protein. A D gene is named only where the DNA matches it firmly. Clone sizes are given selectively: once, few, many, or a class where the clone is expanded.

>TRBJ2-7|-|-|TRBV12-3/TRBV12-4
TGTGCCAGCAGTTTCAACCGGTTCTACGAGCAGTACTTC
CASSFNRFYEQYF
>TRBJ2-1|many|-|TRBV5-1
TGCGCCAGCAGCGACGGACGGACTACATCCTACAATGAGCAGTTCTTC
CASSDGRTTSYNEQFF
>TRBJ2-7|few|-|TRBV6-5
TGTGCCAGCAGTTACTCCTCCGAGGGACACCACGAGCAGTACTTC
CASSYSSEGHHEQYF
>TRBJ2-1|many|-|TRBV7-2
TGTGCCAGCAGCTTAGACGGGAACTCCCACAATGAGCAGTTCTTC
CASSLDGNSHNEQFF
>TRBJ2-1|few|-|TRBV3-1
TGTGCCAGCAGCCAGGGACCCCAACTTAGTCACAATGAGCAGTTCTTC
CASSQGPQLSHNEQFF
>TRBJ2-7|many|-|TRBV20-1
TGCAGTGCCCCGGGATACTATGCCCCATACGAGCAGTACTTC
CSAPGYYAPYEQYF
>TRBJ2-1|-|-|TRBV2
TGTGCCAGCAGTGAAGACTCGAGCTCCTACAATGAGCAGTTCTTC
CASSEDSSSYNEQFF
>TRBJ1-1|many|-|TRBV12-3/TRBV12-4
TGTGCCAGCAGCCGGGGAGAATGGAACACTGAAGCTTTCTTT
CASSRGEWNTEAFF
>TRBJ2-4|few|-|TRBV9
TGTGCCAGCAGCGTAGCTCCGGTGCCGGCGGACATTCAGTACTTC
CASSVAPVPADIQYF
>TRBJ2-7|few|-|TRBV12-3/TRBV12-4
TGTGCCACCTCTCGGGGACGGCAAGATGAGCAGTACTTC
CATSRGRQDEQYF
>TRBJ2-7|-|TRBD1|TRBV19
TGTGCCAGTAGTCTCGACCGGGACAGCCCCTACGAGCAGTACTTC
CASSLDRDSPYEQYF
>TRBJ2-4|-|TRBD1|TRBV5-1
TGCGCCAGCAGCCCCCGGGACAGTCCTATAGCCAAAAACATTCAGTACTTC
CASSPRDSPIAKNIQYF